Listed below are T cell receptor beta chains from one sample, sequenced in a study of HIV-infected patients and healthy controls. TCRdb reanalysed the 5' RACE reads using MiXCR and keeps one entry per CDR3 protein. The data show about 67,000 distinct CDR3 sequences, about a sixth seen once. The sequenced material came from CD4+ T cells from blood. These receptors were taken from a human donor in good health. Both conserved end residues are trimmed from each CDR3. Each record gives: D gene, J gene, V gene, CDR3 protein. A D gene is named only where the DNA matches it firmly.

TRBD1 | TRBJ2-3 | TRBV7-3 | ASSLTGGPDTQY
NA | TRBJ1-1 | TRBV7-9 | ASSLAIANTEAF
NA | TRBJ1-5 | TRBV4-1 | ASSQENVVGSLHQPQH
TRBD2 | TRBJ2-5 | TRBV3-1 | ASSPYGSSGRTGGTQY
NA | TRBJ1-5 | TRBV6-6 | ASSLRPTGNQPQH
NA | TRBJ1-5 | TRBV6-2/TRBV6-3 | ASSYRSGSQPQH
NA | TRBJ1-1 | TRBV5-1 | ASSRSFNTEAF
NA | TRBJ1-4 | TRBV7-2 | ASSLGGRLNEKLF
TRBD1 | TRBJ1-6 | TRBV14 | ASSSYTGVDSPLH
TRBD1 | TRBJ2-7 | TRBV7-2 | ASSARTGGGYEQY
NA | TRBJ1-4 | TRBV28 | ASIPRGAGGKLF
TRBD1 | TRBJ2-5 | TRBV27 | ASSIRTQGAQY
NA | TRBJ2-1 | TRBV6-2/TRBV6-3 | ASVFRGLRSNEQF
NA | TRBJ2-7 | TRBV28 | ASSLVGSSSYEQY
TRBD2 | TRBJ2-5 | TRBV5-8 | ASSFEGGSETQY
TRBD2 | TRBJ2-1 | TRBV7-8 | ASSLYLAGPYNEQF
NA | TRBJ2-5 | TRBV5-5 | ASSWRRGPQETQY
NA | TRBJ1-2 | TRBV7-9 | ASSLPTYGYT
TRBD2 | TRBJ2-3 | TRBV12-3/TRBV12-4 | ASSSGGGAQY
TRBD1 | TRBJ1-1 | TRBV30 | AWSVGDRVNTEAF
TRBD1 | TRBJ1-6 | TRBV7-2 | ASSPQGVSYNSPLH
NA | TRBJ2-5 | TRBV12-3/TRBV12-4 | ASSSGTTTPVQY
NA | TRBJ1-1 | TRBV5-5 | ASSLGVSMNTEAF
NA | TRBJ2-1 | TRBV7-3 | ASSLGFRVSNEQF
NA | TRBJ2-7 | TRBV28 | ASSLPRVPYEQY
TRBD2 | TRBJ2-7 | TRBV29-1 | SQFSGGNSYEQY
TRBD1 | TRBJ2-1 | TRBV14 | ASCNRGDEQF
NA | TRBJ2-3 | TRBV7-2 | ASSFRASPVSTDTQY
NA | TRBJ2-1 | TRBV9 | ASSVEGGRSYNEQF
TRBD1 | TRBJ1-2 | TRBV24-1 | ATSETGRNYGYT
TRBD2 | TRBJ2-6 | TRBV2 | ASTGTSGGISGANVLT
NA | TRBJ1-1 | TRBV12-3/TRBV12-4 | ASSLARLRNTEAF
NA | TRBJ2-3 | TRBV7-8 | ASSLYGGRGTDTQY
NA | TRBJ2-5 | TRBV7-8 | ASSLVTETQY
TRBD2 | TRBJ2-3 | TRBV7-2 | ASSFLAGGADTQY
NA | TRBJ1-1 | TRBV6-5 | ASRETGITEAF
NA | TRBJ1-1 | TRBV3-1 | ASSQLSPNTEAF
NA | TRBJ2-7 | TRBV19 | ASSIWGSSYEQY
NA | TRBJ2-1 | TRBV14 | ASSQDRLTYNEQF
NA | TRBJ1-3 | TRBV4-2 | ASSQDPSGNTIY
NA | TRBJ2-5 | TRBV29-1 | SVEETAVETQY
NA | TRBJ2-3 | TRBV7-9 | ASSPDTTRTDTQY
TRBD1 | TRBJ1-1 | TRBV6-1 | ASSARQGITEAF
NA | TRBJ1-6 | TRBV14 | ASRGPFNSPLH
NA | TRBJ2-4 | TRBV7-2 | ASSPWGGSVQSKNIQY
NA | TRBJ2-1 | TRBV20-1 | SASGRPPPNEQF
NA | TRBJ2-3 | TRBV7-6 | ASSSTGRGGRDTQY
TRBD1 | TRBJ1-1 | TRBV7-3 | ASSPGRLEGAGEAF
NA | TRBJ2-1 | TRBV15 | ATSRDWGAVFNEQF
TRBD1 | TRBJ1-2 | TRBV12-3/TRBV12-4 | ASTTPRQGAWGYT
NA | TRBJ2-7 | TRBV6-2/TRBV6-3 | ASRHSGSYEQY
TRBD1 | TRBJ1-5 | TRBV20-1 | SARKGTGGRASNQPQH
NA | TRBJ2-4 | TRBV12-3/TRBV12-4 | ASSTPDPKAKNIQY